Below are 5 T cell receptor beta chains sequenced from a single sample in a study of cytomegalovirus exposure and HLA in healthy donors. PCR primers comprised 60 Vbeta and 13 Jbeta primers. Generated by immunoSEQ multiplex PCR, the TCRdb table keeps only in-frame clones and is missing some. The data contain 100,000 to 150,000 clones, 65% to 80% of them singletons. What was sequenced was PBMCs. The receptors originated from a man aged 25-40 years in good health and CMV-seronegative.

The chain uses TRBV7-3 and TRBJ1-1, with D hard to call. Germline assignment: CDR1 SGHTA and CDR2 FQGTGA. Trimming removed 2 bases at V and 0 bases at J, with 4 bases between. The CDR3 is 13 amino acids. CDR3 residues: CASSLYLNTEAFF. CDR3 sequence (DNA): TGTGCCAGCAGCTTATATTTGAACACTGAAGCTTTCTTT. Complete variable domain (other parts from reference TRBV7-3 and TRBJ1-1): GAGVSQTPSNKVTEKGKYVELRCDPISGHTALYWYRQSLGQGPEFLIYFQGTGAADDSGLPNDRFFAVRPEGSVSTLKIQRTERGDSAVYLCASSLYLNTEAFFGQGTRLTVV.

The chain recombines TRBV19 with TRBJ2-7; the D gene is possibly TRBD2 (5 bases). The CDR3 has 13 amino acids. The germline V and J ends were trimmed by 3 bases and 5 bases, with 11 bases remaining between them. In germline, CDR1 is LNHDA, CDR2 SQIVND (reference sequence). The CDR3 DNA sequence: TGTGCCAGTAGTATGGGGTCGAGGGACGAGCAGTACTTC. Translating it yields CASSMGSRDEQYF. The full variable domain, rest sourced from reference TRBV19 and TRBJ2-7, is DGGITQSPKYLFRKEGQNVTLSCEQNLNHDAMYWYRQDPGQGLRLIYYSQIVNDFQKGDIAEGYSVSREKKESFPLTVTSAQKNPTAFYLCASSMGSRDEQYFGPGTRLTVT.

The V gene is TRBV9, the J gene TRBJ2-5; TRBD2 agrees at 13 bases. Germline CDR1 is SGDLS and CDR2 is YYNGEE. The V segment lost 3 bases and the J segment 5 bases; nucleotides outside the gene matches: 4. This CDR3 contains 15 residues. CDR3 sequence: CASSEGTSGMETQYF. The CDR3 bases are TGTGCCAGCAGCGAGGGGACTAGCGGGATGGAGACCCAGTACTTC.

The chain links TRBV6-6 to TRBJ1-1; D possibly corresponds to TRBD1 (6 bases). Trimming took 6 bases from V and 7 from J, leaving 12 bases between them. The CDR3 loop spans 12 amino acids. Germline CDR1 is MNHNY and CDR2 is SVGAGI (reference sequence). The CDR3 bases are TGTGCCAGCAGCCGCCCCAGGGGTGAAGCTTTCTTT. Its protein product is CASSRPRGEAFF.

The V gene is TRBV6-1, the J gene TRBJ1-4; 9 bases match TRBD1. Per the germline V gene, CDR1 is MNHNS and CDR2 is SASEGT. V lost 8 bases to trimming and J lost 6 bases; unmatched junction nucleotides: 7. The length of the CDR3 is 14 residues. CDR3 nucleotide sequence: TGTGCCAGCGGTTTACAGGGGGCCGATGAAAAACTGTTTTTT. This gives the protein CASGLQGADEKLFF.